A selection of T cell receptor beta chains follows, all from one sample in a study of T cells after yellow fever vaccination. TCRdb used MiXCR to reprocess the 5' RACE reads, holding one entry per CDR3 protein. The sample includes hundreds of thousands of distinct CDR3 sequences, 10% to 15% of them seen just once. The source was PBMCs, collected on the day of the yellow fever booster vaccination. Receptors originate from a man aged 30 to 39 who received the YFV17D yellow fever vaccine. Each CDR3 is given with its conserved first and last residue. The order of the fields is D gene, clone size, J gene, V gene, CDR3 DNA, CDR3 protein. A D gene is named only where the DNA matches it firmly. Not all rows give a size; the values are once, few, many and, for expanded clones, a class.

D: .
size: .
J: TRBJ2-7
V: TRBV28
DNA: TGTGCCAGCAGTTTTCCCGATCTCTCCTACGAGCAGTACTTC
CDR3: CASSFPDLSYEQYF

D: .
size: few
J: TRBJ2-7
V: TRBV5-1
DNA: TGCGCCAGCAGCTTGGCCTCCGGGGTTACCTACGAGCAGTACTTC
CDR3: CASSLASGVTYEQYF

D: .
size: .
J: TRBJ1-2
V: TRBV6-5
DNA: TGTGCCAGCAGTTACGGCCAGGGAGCTAACTATGGCTACACCTTC
CDR3: CASSYGQGANYGYTF

D: .
size: .
J: TRBJ2-7
V: TRBV30
DNA: TGTGCCTGGGCAACCGGGACCCGAGACACGAAGCAGTACTTC
CDR3: CAWATGTRDTKQYF

D: .
size: many
J: TRBJ2-5
V: TRBV12-3/TRBV12-4
DNA: TGTGCCAGCACCCTAGACTCAGCTGGGGAGACCCAGTACTTC
CDR3: CASTLDSAGETQYF

D: .
size: few
J: TRBJ2-6
V: TRBV6-5
DNA: TGTGCCAGCAGTTACTCAGGCGGAGAGAGCTCTGGGGCCAACGTCCTGACTTTC
CDR3: CASSYSGGESSGANVLTF

D: TRBD1
size: .
J: TRBJ1-3
V: TRBV7-2
DNA: TGTGCCAGCAGCATAGGGTTGACAGGGACTGGAAACACCATATATTTT
CDR3: CASSIGLTGTGNTIYF

D: .
size: few
J: TRBJ1-5
V: TRBV6-1
DNA: TGTGCCAGCAGAGCGGGATGGAATCAGCCCCAGCATTTT
CDR3: CASRAGWNQPQHF

D: .
size: .
J: TRBJ2-7
V: TRBV7-2
DNA: TGTGCCAGCAGCTTAGCGCAGGACACCGAGCAGTACTTC
CDR3: CASSLAQDTEQYF

D: TRBD2
size: .
J: TRBJ2-3
V: TRBV7-2
DNA: TGTGCCAGCAGCTTAAAAGCGGGAGGTCTAGATACGCAGTATTTT
CDR3: CASSLKAGGLDTQYF

D: TRBD2
size: many
J: TRBJ2-5
V: TRBV7-2
DNA: TGTGCCAGCAGCTTAGTCGCAGGGAGGGGAGAGACCCAGTACTTC
CDR3: CASSLVAGRGETQYF

D: .
size: few
J: TRBJ2-1
V: TRBV28
DNA: TGTGCCATCTGCCGAACGACCCGCCCCGCCGAGCAGTTCTTC
CDR3: CAICRTTRPAEQFF

D: .
size: .
J: TRBJ2-5
V: TRBV6-2/TRBV6-3
DNA: TGTGCCAGCAGTTCTCAGGGAAGTGCGCAGGAAGAGACCCAGTACTTC
CDR3: CASSSQGSAQEETQYF

D: .
size: .
J: TRBJ2-2
V: TRBV11-2
DNA: TGTGCCAGCAGAGAACGGGGCGCGAACACCGGGGAGCTGTTTTTT
CDR3: CASRERGANTGELFF

D: .
size: many
J: TRBJ2-5
V: TRBV7-3
DNA: TGTGCCAGCAGCGTAGGGATAGGAGAGACCCAGTACTTC
CDR3: CASSVGIGETQYF

D: TRBD1
size: .
J: TRBJ1-3
V: TRBV12-3/TRBV12-4
DNA: TGTGCCAGCAGACCGGGACAGGGGAAACCTGGAAACACCATATATTTT
CDR3: CASRPGQGKPGNTIYF

D: .
size: .
J: TRBJ2-3
V: TRBV30
DNA: TGTGCCTGGAGAGACCCCCTGGCGGGCCTCACAGATACGCAGTATTTT
CDR3: CAWRDPLAGLTDTQYF

D: .
size: few
J: TRBJ2-3
V: TRBV7-8
DNA: TGTGCCAGCAGCAAAACAGAATACACCACAGATACGCAGTATTTT
CDR3: CASSKTEYTTDTQYF

D: TRBD1
size: few
J: TRBJ2-2
V: TRBV4-3
DNA: TGCGCCAGCAGCCAAGAAAAGGGGGCTAACACCGGGGAGCTGTTTTTT
CDR3: CASSQEKGANTGELFF

D: .
size: few
J: TRBJ1-6
V: TRBV20-1
DNA: TGCAGTGCTAGACCCGAGGCAGATTCACCCCTCCACTTT
CDR3: CSARPEADSPLHF

D: TRBD1
size: few
J: TRBJ1-4
V: TRBV5-6
DNA: TGTGCCAGCAGCTTGCCGGGACAGCCGAGTGGTGAAAAACTGTTTTTT
CDR3: CASSLPGQPSGEKLFF

D: .
size: .
J: TRBJ1-5
V: TRBV7-2
DNA: TGTGCCAGCAGCTACGGACAGAGCAATCAGCCCCAGCATTTT
CDR3: CASSYGQSNQPQHF

D: .
size: .
J: TRBJ2-5
V: TRBV27
DNA: TGTGCCAGCAGTTTTGTGTTGCAAGAGACCCAGTACTTC
CDR3: CASSFVLQETQYF

D: .
size: few
J: TRBJ2-2
V: TRBV3-1
DNA: TGTGCCAGCAGCCAAGCGGTGGAGCTGTTTTTT
CDR3: CASSQAVELFF

D: .
size: .
J: TRBJ2-1
V: TRBV20-1
DNA: TGCAGTGCTAGAGAAGATTCCGCCGCAACACCATTC
CDR3: CSAREDSAATPF

D: .
size: few
J: TRBJ1-5
V: TRBV20-1
DNA: TGCAGTGCCGAGCCGGCCTCCCAGCAGCCCCAGCATTTT
CDR3: CSAEPASQQPQHF

D: TRBD2
size: .
J: TRBJ2-4
V: TRBV20-1
DNA: TGCAGTGCTAGAGTGCGGGGGGTCGGAAGAAAAAACATTCAGTACTTC
CDR3: CSARVRGVGRKNIQYF